This T cell receptor (beta chain) emerged from a study of shared clonotypes between healthy human individuals. In the study overall: Every donor yielded three CD4 naive, three CD4 memory, two CD8 naive and one CD8 memory plate.

Several immunoSEQ plates received, in even portions, the genomic DNA of each subset. The data were produced by immunoSEQ multiplex PCR, yet TCRdb's version contains in-frame clones alone and is incomplete. The sample includes approximately 1.5 million clones, approximately 98.5% of them seen just once. As concerns this clone: Its antigen is unidentified.

Study outcomes and limitations: A small donor pool kept down the genetic and exposure-history diversity that was represented.

CDR3 size: 13 residues. The V gene end was trimmed by 8 bases and the J gene end by 4 bases; junction bases not matched to a gene: 8. Germline V gene sequence: CDR1 MNHEY, CDR2 SMNVEV (reference sequence). The receptor comes from a man aged 25-45 years in good health. This sequence joins TRBV27 and TRBJ2-7; the match to TRBD2 covers 7 bases. The sequenced sample consisted of naive CD4+ T cells sorted from blood. Subset specified: CD45RA+ positively selected. The CDR3 loop reads CASESSGRYEQYF. The CDR3 nucleotides are TGTGCCAGCGAGTCGTCCGGGAGGTACGAGCAGTACTTC.